This note documents a single T cell receptor (beta chain) sequence. The sample comes from a study of blood T cell repertoires in COVID-19. Overall study context: Spain, Italy and the United States supplied samples that represented acute and convalescent COVID-19. Sample material is recorded as cDNA or gDNA derived from T cells, B-cell-depleted T cells, or PBMCs.

Per the original data handling: Nucleated cell number was recorded as an estimate derived from reference gene primer amplification. Clones were read by immunoSEQ multiplex PCR, and TCRdb kept only the in-frame ones, dropping some. V and J calls and clone size are given by that table; D and trimming were obtained from the DNA. In the table there are approximately 69,000 clones, 82% of which are singletons. The CDR3 contains 16 residues. Trimming removed 6 bases from V and 5 bases from J; junction bases left unmatched: 9. Germline lookup yields CDR1 KGHSH and CDR2 LQKENI. J is TRBJ2-1 and V is TRBV18; 11 bases align to TRBD2. The sequenced sample consisted of peripheral blood. The origin of this receptor is a woman aged 60-75 years with acute or convalescent COVID-19. The CDR3 loop is CASSISGGGSHNEQFF. The CDR3 DNA reads TGTGCCAGCTCTATTAGCGGGGGGGGATCCCACAATGAGCAGTTCTTC.